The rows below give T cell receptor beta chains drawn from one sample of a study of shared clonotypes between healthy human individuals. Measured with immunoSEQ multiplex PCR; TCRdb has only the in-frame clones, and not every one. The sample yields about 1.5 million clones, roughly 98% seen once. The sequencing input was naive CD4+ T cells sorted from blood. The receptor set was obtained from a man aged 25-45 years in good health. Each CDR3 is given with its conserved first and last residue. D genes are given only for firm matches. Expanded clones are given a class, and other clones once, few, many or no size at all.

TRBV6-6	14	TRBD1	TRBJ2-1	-	CASSSRTGYNEQFF	TGTGCCAGCAGTTCAAGGACAGGTTACAATGAGCAGTTCTTC
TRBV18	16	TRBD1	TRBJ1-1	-	CASSRRDRVAGTEAFF	TGTGCCAGCTCCCGACGGGACAGGGTAGCGGGCACTGAAGCTTTCTTT
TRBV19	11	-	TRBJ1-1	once	CASSGVRGAFF	TGTGCCAGTAGTGGAGTTCGTGGAGCTTTCTTT
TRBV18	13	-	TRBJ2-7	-	CASSPSGTYEQYF	TGTGCCAGCTCACCATCCGGGACCTACGAGCAGTACTTC
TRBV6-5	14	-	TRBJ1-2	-	CASSYRKLYYGYTF	TGTGCCAGCAGTTACAGGAAACTCTACTATGGCTACACCTTC
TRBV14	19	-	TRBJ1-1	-	CASSQSFFVFAGARTEAFF	TGTGCCAGCAGCCAATCTTTTTTCGTTTTCGCGGGGGCGAGGACTGAAGCTTTCTTT
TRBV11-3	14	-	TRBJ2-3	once	CASSSQTSTDTQYF	TGTGCCAGCAGCTCCCAGACGAGCACAGATACGCAGTATTTT
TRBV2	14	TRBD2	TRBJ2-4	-	CARGGVSGKNIQYF	TGTGCCAGGGGAGGGGTTTCGGGCAAAAACATTCAGTACTTC
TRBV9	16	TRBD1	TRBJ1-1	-	CASSTSSGQWDTEAFF	TGTGCCAGCAGCACCAGTTCGGGACAGTGGGACACTGAAGCTTTCTTT
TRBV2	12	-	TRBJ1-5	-	CASRTEVGIGHF	TGTGCCAGCCGGACAGAAGTGGGGATAGGGCATTTT
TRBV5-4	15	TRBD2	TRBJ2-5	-	CASSLVAGGEETQYF	TGTGCCAGCAGCCTGGTAGCGGGAGGCGAGGAGACCCAGTACTTC
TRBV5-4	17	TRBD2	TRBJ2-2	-	CASSWLAGGAGTGELFF	TGTGCCAGCAGCTGGCTAGCGGGGGGTGCTGGGACCGGGGAGCTGTTTTTT
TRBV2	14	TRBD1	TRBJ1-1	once	CASSGAGGGTEAFF	TGTGCCAGCAGCGGGGCAGGGGGAGGCACTGAAGCTTTCTTT
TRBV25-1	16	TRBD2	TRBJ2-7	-	CASSEGTSGSTDEQYF	TGTGCCAGCAGTGAAGGAACTAGCGGGAGTACGGACGAGCAGTACTTC
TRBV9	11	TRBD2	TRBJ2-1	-	CASEGGNEQFF	TGTGCCAGTGAGGGAGGGAATGAGCAGTTCTTC
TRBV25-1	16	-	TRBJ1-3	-	CASSDSGVRRGNTIYF	TGTGCCAGCAGTGATTCCGGGGTTCGTCGAGGAAACACCATATATTTT
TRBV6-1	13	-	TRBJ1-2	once	CASSGTVNYGYTF	TGTGCCAGCAGTGGTACTGTTAACTATGGCTACACCTTC
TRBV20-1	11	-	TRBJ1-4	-	CSARDIRGLFF	TGCAGTGCTAGAGATATTAGGGGACTGTTTTTT
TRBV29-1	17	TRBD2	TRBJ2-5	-	CSFTRTSGSLLGETQYF	TGCAGCTTCACGAGGACTAGCGGGAGTTTGCTAGGAGAGACCCAGTACTTC
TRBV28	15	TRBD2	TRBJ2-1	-	CASSLPGGSYNEQFF	TGTGCCAGCAGTTTACCGGGAGGGAGTTACAATGAGCAGTTCTTC
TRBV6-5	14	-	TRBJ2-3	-	CASSYSRGADTQYF	TGTGCCAGCAGTTACTCCCGTGGGGCAGATACGCAGTATTTT
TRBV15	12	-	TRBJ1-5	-	CATSRVGQPQHF	TGTGCCACCAGCAGAGTGGGGCAGCCCCAGCATTTT
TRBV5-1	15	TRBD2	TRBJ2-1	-	CASRPGTSEYNEQFF	TGCGCCAGCAGACCCGGGACTAGCGAGTACAATGAGCAGTTCTTC
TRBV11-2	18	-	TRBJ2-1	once	CASSLDDLRGLPYNEQFF	TGTGCCAGCAGCTTAGATGACCTCAGGGGCTTACCCTACAATGAGCAGTTCTTC
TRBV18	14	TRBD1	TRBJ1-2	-	CASSPRTGDYGYTF	TGTGCCAGCTCACCTAGGACAGGGGACTATGGCTACACCTTC
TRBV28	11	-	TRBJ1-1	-	CASSKGIRAFF	TGTGCCAGCAGTAAGGGGATCAGGGCTTTCTTT
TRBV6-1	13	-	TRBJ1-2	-	CASSEGLYYGYTF	TGTGCCAGCAGTGAAGGCCTCTACTATGGCTACACCTTC
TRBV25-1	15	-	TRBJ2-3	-	CASSPKKGGTDTQYF	TGTGCCAGCAGCCCGAAGAAGGGGGGCACAGATACGCAGTATTTT
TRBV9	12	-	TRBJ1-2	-	CASSVEDSGYTF	TGTGCCAGCAGCGTAGAGGACAGTGGCTACACCTTC
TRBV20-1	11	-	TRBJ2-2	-	CSARGAGELFF	TGCAGTGCTAGAGGGGCCGGGGAGCTGTTTTTT
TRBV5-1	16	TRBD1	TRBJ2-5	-	CASNPSNRGVSETQYF	TGCGCCAGCAACCCATCCAACAGGGGAGTATCAGAGACCCAGTACTTC
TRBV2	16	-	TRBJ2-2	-	CASSDRRGVLTGELFF	TGTGCCAGCAGTGATCGCAGGGGAGTACTCACCGGGGAGCTGTTTTTT
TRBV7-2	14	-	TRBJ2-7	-	CASSFRGGAYEQYF	TGTGCCAGCAGCTTTCGAGGCGGGGCCTACGAGCAGTACTTC
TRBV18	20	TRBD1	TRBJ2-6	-	CASSLGQGASSVPGANVLTF	TGTGCCAGCTCGCTCGGACAGGGTGCGTCTTCGGTCCCTGGGGCCAACGTCCTGACTTTC
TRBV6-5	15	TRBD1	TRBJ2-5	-	CATERDRGYGETQYF	TGTGCCACCGAGAGGGACAGGGGATACGGGGAGACCCAGTACTTC
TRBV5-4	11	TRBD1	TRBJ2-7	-	CASSQGTGLYF	TGCGCCAGCAGCCAAGGGACAGGCCTATACTTC
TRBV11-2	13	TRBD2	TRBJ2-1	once	CASSLPAGVEQFF	TGTGCCAGCAGCTTACCAGCGGGAGTTGAGCAGTTCTTC
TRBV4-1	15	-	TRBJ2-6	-	CASSHSGSGANVLTF	TGCGCCAGCAGCCATTCGGGTTCAGGGGCCAACGTCCTGACTTTC
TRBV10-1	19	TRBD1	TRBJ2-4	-	CASSLGQGKFPGLCNIQYF	TGCGCCAGCAGTCTAGGACAGGGTAAGTTTCCCGGCCTTTGTAACATTCAGTACTTC
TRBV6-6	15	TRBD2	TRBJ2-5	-	CASSYIRLAQETQYF	TGTGCCAGCAGTTACATTAGACTAGCCCAAGAGACCCAGTACTTC
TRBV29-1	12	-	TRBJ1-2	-	CSDRDSRAGYTF	TGCAGCGATAGGGACTCGCGGGCCGGCTACACCTTC
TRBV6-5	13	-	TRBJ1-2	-	CAAQTGTNYGYTF	TGTGCCGCCCAAACGGGAACCAACTATGGCTACACCTTC
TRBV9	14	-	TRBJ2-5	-	CASSRGGYQETQYF	TGTGCCAGCAGCCGTGGCGGGTACCAAGAGACCCAGTACTTC
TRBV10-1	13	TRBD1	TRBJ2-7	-	CASSSGQGREQYF	TGCGCCAGCAGTTCGGGACAGGGTCGCGAGCAGTACTTC
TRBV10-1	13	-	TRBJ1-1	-	CASSQNMNTEAFF	TGCGCCAGCAGTCAAAACATGAACACTGAAGCTTTCTTT
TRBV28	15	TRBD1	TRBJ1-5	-	CASSPLSGTARTQHF	TGTGCCAGCAGTCCCCTTTCCGGGACAGCGAGGACCCAGCATTTT
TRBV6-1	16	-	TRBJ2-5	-	CASSGRKGSYGETQYF	TGTGCCAGCAGTGGTCGGAAAGGGTCCTACGGAGAGACCCAGTACTTC
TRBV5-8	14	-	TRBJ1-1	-	CASSWTTVWPEAFF	TGTGCCAGCAGCTGGACGACGGTTTGGCCTGAAGCTTTCTTT
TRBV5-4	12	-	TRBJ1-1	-	CASSAGLTEAFF	TGTGCCAGCAGCGCAGGACTAACTGAAGCTTTCTTT
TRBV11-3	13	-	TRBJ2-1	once	CASSPSPGNEQFF	TGTGCCAGCAGCCCGAGCCCGGGCAATGAGCAGTTCTTC
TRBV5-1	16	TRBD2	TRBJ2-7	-	CASSLGGTSGTYEQYF	TGCGCCAGCAGCTTGGGAGGGACTAGCGGAACCTACGAGCAGTACTTC